A single sample is the source of the 11 T cell receptor beta chains below, sequenced in a study of response to subunit inactivated influenza vaccine. A single record per CDR3 protein comes from TCRdb applying MiXCR to the RT-PCR reads. The sample has around 480,000 distinct CDR3 sequences; about 15% are singletons. The specimen comprised CD4+ T cells sorted from PBMCs, sampled about 23 months after vaccination. These receptors originate from a man aged 50 to 69 who received an inactivated influenza vaccine.

This clonotype was observed many times. The rearrangement joins TRBV10-3 to TRBJ2-4, with TRBD1 matching over 8 bases. CDR1 and CDR2 (germline): ENHRY, SYGVKD. J lost 4 bases, V lost 3 bases, and 5 bases had no gene match. The CDR3 spans 15 residues. The CDR3 region is CAISDRDRTKNIQYF. CDR3 nucleotides: TGTGCCATCAGTGACCGGGACAGGACTAAAAACATTCAGTACTTC.

This chain joins TRBV12-3 or TRBV12-4 and TRBJ1-1, with 10 nucleotides matching TRBD1. This CDR3 spans 15 amino acids. V lost 5 bases and J lost 6; bases outside the gene matches: 9. In nucleotides, the CDR3 is TGTGCCAGCAGTAAATTGGGGACAGGGGTAGCTGAAGCTTTCTTT. The encoded protein is CASSKLGTGVAEAFF.

Note on this clonotype: The junction shows a germline mismatch at one end, possibly a read error. V usage is TRBV28 and J usage is TRBJ1-4; no reliable D call. The germline gives CDR1 MDHEN, CDR2 SYDVKM. The CDR3 runs 14 residues. Here the CDR3 reads CASSLSGRNEKLSF. Written as DNA, the CDR3 is TGTGCCAGCAGTTTGTCCGGACGTAATGAAAAACTGTCTTTT.

Ten or more counts support this clonotype. The chain uses TRBV6-5 and TRBJ1-6; possibly TRBD1 for D (6 bases). The ends were cut back, 4 bases at V and 4 bases at J, with 8 bases in the middle. This CDR3 contains 14 residues. CDR1 is MNHEY and CDR2 is SVGAGI in the germline V gene. The CDR3, as DNA: TGTGCCAGCAGTTCGGGGACATATAATTCACCCCTCCACTTT. This gives the protein CASSSGTYNSPLHF.

The rearrangement links TRBV9 to TRBJ2-5; no firm D call. Trimming removed 0 bases at V and 5 bases at J, with 8 bases between. The CDR3 covers 13 residues. Germline CDR1 reads SGDLS; CDR2 reads YYNGEE. Here the CDR3 reads CASSVASSETQYF. Here the CDR3 DNA reads TGTGCCAGCAGCGTAGCAAGTTCGGAGACCCAGTACTTC. Filled out from reference TRBV9 and TRBJ2-5, the complete variable domain reads DSGVTQTPKHLITATGQRVTLRCSPRSGDLSVYWYQQSLDQGLQFLIQYYNGEERAKGNILERFSAQQFPDLHSELNLSSLELGDSALYFCASSVASSETQYFGPGTRLLVL.

This chain links TRBV12-5 with TRBJ2-3, with 9 bases lining up with TRBD1. V lost 8 bases to trimming and J lost 6 bases; unmatched junction nucleotides: 12. The germline gives CDR1 LGHNT, CDR2 FRNRAP. There are 15 residues in the CDR3. The CDR3 reads CASSFGTGSPDTQYF. CDR3 DNA sequence: TGTGCTAGTAGCTTCGGGACAGGGAGTCCGGATACGCAGTATTTT. Variable domain in full (rest from reference TRBV12-5 and TRBJ2-3): DARVTQTPRHKVTEMGQEVTMRCQPILGHNTVFWYRQTMMQGLELLAYFRNRAPLDDSGMPKDRFSAEMPDATLATLKIQPSEPRDSAVYFCASSFGTGSPDTQYFGPGTRLTVL.

This clonotype has just a few counts. The CDR3 DNA reads TGTGCCAGCAGCTTTGAGCGGGAGGGAAATGAGCAGTTCTTC. Its protein is CASSFEREGNEQFF. The chain carries TRBV7-3 and TRBJ2-1; TRBD2 aligns across 10 bases. Trimming removed 3 bases from V and 7 bases from J; junction bases left unmatched: 3. Germline loops: CDR1 SGHTA, CDR2 FQGTGA. This CDR3 spans 14 amino acids.

The V gene is TRBV20-1, the J gene TRBJ2-1; D is possibly TRBD1 or TRBD2 (5 bases each). Trimming took 0 bases from V and 3 from J, leaving 12 bases between them. Germline loops: CDR1 DFQATT, CDR2 SNEGSKA (reference sequence). This CDR3 is 15 amino acids long. CDR3 in amino acids: CSARDLGEYYNEQFF. CDR3 coding DNA: TGCAGTGCTAGAGATCTAGGGGAGTACTACAATGAGCAGTTCTTC.

V gene TRBV11-2 combines with J gene TRBJ1-1, with no clear D. CDR1 is SGHAT and CDR2 is FQNNGV in the germline V gene. This CDR3 region has 14 residues. The V end was cut by 1 base, the J end by 8 bases, with 14 bases between. The CDR3 protein is CASSLGTAPEEAFF. DNA for the CDR3: TGTGCCAGCAGCTTAGGGACCGCGCCCGAAGAAGCTTTCTTT.

The rearrangement links TRBV7-2 to TRBJ2-6; TRBD2 matches 7 bases. The germline CDR1 and CDR2 sequences are SGHTA and FQGNSA. V lost 6 bases and J lost 13; bases outside the gene matches: 12. The CDR3 is 14 amino acids. Written as DNA, the CDR3 is TGTGCCAGCAGTAAGGAGCGGGGTCACGGGGTCCTGACTTTC. Its protein product is CASSKERGHGVLTF.

This clonotype was counted many times. This chain connects TRBV4-1 to TRBJ2-7; 14 positions agree with TRBD2. The CDR3 has 20 residues. After removal of 1 base from V and 3 bases from J, the junction contained 14 bases not matched to a gene. Looked up from germline, CDR1 is MGHRA and CDR2 is YSYEKL. The CDR3 region is CASSQVLVWTSGGQLYEQYF. The CDR3 region has the DNA TGCGCCAGCAGCCAAGTCCTCGTTTGGACTAGCGGGGGGCAACTCTACGAGCAGTACTTC.